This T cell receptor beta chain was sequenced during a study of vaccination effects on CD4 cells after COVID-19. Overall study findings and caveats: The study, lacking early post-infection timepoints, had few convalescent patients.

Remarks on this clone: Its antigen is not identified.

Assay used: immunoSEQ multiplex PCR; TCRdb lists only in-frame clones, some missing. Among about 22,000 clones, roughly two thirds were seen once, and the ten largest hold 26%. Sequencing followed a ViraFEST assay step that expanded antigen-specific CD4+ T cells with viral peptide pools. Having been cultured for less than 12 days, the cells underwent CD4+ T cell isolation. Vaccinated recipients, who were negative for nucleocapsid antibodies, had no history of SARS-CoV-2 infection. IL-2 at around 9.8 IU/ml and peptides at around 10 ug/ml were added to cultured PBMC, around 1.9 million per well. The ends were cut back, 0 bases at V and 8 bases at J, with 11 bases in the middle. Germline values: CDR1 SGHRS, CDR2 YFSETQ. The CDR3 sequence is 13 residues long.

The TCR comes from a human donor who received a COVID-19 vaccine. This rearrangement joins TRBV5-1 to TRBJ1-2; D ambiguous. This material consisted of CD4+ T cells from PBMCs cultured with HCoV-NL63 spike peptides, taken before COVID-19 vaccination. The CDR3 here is CASSLGAPGGYTF. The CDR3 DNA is TGCGCCAGCAGCTTGGGGGCACCCGGGGGCTACACCTTC.